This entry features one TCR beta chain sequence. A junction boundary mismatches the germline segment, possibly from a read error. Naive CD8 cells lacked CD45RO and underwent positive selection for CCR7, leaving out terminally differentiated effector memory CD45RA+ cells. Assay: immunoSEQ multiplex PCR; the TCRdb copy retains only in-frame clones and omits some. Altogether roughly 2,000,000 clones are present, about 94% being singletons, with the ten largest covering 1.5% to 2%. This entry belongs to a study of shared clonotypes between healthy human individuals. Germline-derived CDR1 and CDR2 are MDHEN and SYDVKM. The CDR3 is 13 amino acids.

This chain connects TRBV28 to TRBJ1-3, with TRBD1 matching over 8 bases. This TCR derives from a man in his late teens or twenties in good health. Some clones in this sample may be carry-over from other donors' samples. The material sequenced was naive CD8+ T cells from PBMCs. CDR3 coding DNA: TGTGCCAGCAGCTTGGGAGAGGGGAGACAGGGGTTTTTT. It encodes CASSLGEGRQGFF.